This TCR beta chain was observed in a study of cytomegalovirus exposure and HLA in healthy donors. The assay was immunoSEQ multiplex PCR, and TCRdb's table has in-frame clones only and misses some. The table has 78,000 or so clones, 90% to 97% seen once. Study-level points and caveats: Accounts indicate the classifier identified cytomegalovirus status with strong specificity and sensitivity. In vitro testing confirmed three CMV-associated chains as specific for CMV antigens.

On this clone itself: Its antigen is currently unknown.

Per germline, CDR1 SNHLY and CDR2 FYNNEI. The CDR3 contains 13 residues. V lost 10 bases, J lost 7 bases, and 12 bases stayed unmatched. V usage is TRBV2 and J usage is TRBJ2-7; 8 bases align to TRBD1. Material: PBMCs. The sequence was collected from a man younger than 35 in good health and CMV-seropositive. The CDR3 DNA reads TGTGCCACACTCCTAGGACAGGGAGGAGAGCAGTACTTC. Protein product: CATLLGQGGEQYF.